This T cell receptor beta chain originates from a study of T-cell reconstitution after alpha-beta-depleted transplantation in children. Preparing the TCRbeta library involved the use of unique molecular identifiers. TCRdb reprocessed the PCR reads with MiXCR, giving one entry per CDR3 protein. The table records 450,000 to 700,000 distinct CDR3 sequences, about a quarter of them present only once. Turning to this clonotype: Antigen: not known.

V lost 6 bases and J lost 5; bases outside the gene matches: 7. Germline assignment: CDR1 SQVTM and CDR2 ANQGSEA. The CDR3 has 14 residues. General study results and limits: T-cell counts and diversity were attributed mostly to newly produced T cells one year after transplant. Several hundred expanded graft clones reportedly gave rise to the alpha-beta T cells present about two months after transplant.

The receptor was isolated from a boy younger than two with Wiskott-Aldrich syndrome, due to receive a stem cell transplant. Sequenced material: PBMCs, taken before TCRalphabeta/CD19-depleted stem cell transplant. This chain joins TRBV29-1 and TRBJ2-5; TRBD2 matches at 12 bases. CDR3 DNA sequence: TGCAGCGTCGCCGGGACTAGCGGGTCGGAGACCCAGTACTTC. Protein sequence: CSVAGTSGSETQYF. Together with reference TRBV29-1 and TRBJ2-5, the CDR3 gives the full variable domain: SAVISQKPSRDICQRGTSLTIQCQVDSQVTMMFWYRQQPGQSLTLIATANQGSEATYESGFVIDKFPISRPNLTFSTLTVSNMSPEDSSIYLCSVAGTSGSETQYFGPGTRLLVL.